A single sample is the source of the 16 T cell receptor beta chains below, sequenced in a study of identifying expanded T cells in peripheral blood. Generated by immunoSEQ multiplex PCR, the TCRdb table keeps only in-frame clones and is missing some. The profile shows 100,000 to 150,000 clones, approximately 80% of them singletons. The specimen sequenced was blood. All receptors derive from a person between 18 and 69 years old in good health.

V and J are TRBV7-8 and TRBJ1-1; D gene ambiguous. V was trimmed by 4 bases and J by 3 bases, leaving 9 bases between them. CDR1 SGHVS and CDR2 FQNEAQ come from the germline V gene. This CDR3 has 13 residues. The CDR3 here is CASSSRWDTEAFF. The CDR3 DNA follows: TGTGCCAGCAGCTCCAGGTGGGACACTGAAGCTTTCTTT.

The V gene is TRBV7-2, the J gene TRBJ2-5; D may be TRBD2 (6 bases). Deletions cut 3 bases from V and 5 bases from J, with 16 bases between. CDR1 and CDR2 from the germline V gene are SGHTA and FQGNSA. This CDR3 is 15 amino acids long. The DNA of the CDR3 is TGTGCCAGCAGCTTGGACGGGGGAGGAGGGGAGACCCAGTACTTC. Amino acid sequence: CASSLDGGGGETQYF.

The sample holds one count of this clone. This rearrangement joins TRBV6-5 to TRBJ2-3; D perhaps matches TRBD2 (5 bases). Germline V lookup: CDR1 MNHEY, CDR2 SVGAGI. V lost 6 bases, J lost 1 base, and 11 bases lay in between. CDR3 length equals 14 residues. The CDR3 coding sequence is TGTGCCAGCAGCGTGGACTTTGGCACAGATACGCAGTATTTT. Translation gives CASSVDFGTDTQYF.

The V and J genes are TRBV7-9 and TRBJ1-3; unclear D gene. The germline V gene has CDR1 SEHNR and CDR2 FQNEAQ (reference sequence). This CDR3 is 15 amino acids long. Between the trimmed V and J ends, which lost 2 bases and 4 bases, there was a span of 12 bases. CDR3 nucleotides: TGTGCCAGCAGCTTACAGATTTCTTCGGGAAACACCATATATTTT. Translated, it gives CASSLQISSGNTIYF.

V is TRBV30 and J is TRBJ2-5; possibly TRBD1 for D (5 bases). The CDR3 is made up of 14 amino acids. Germline loops: CDR1 GTSNPN, CDR2 SVGIG (reference sequence). Trimming pared 5 bases from V and 5 bases from J, leaving 18 bases between. The chain's CDR3 is CAWGSQGAFETQYF. As DNA, the CDR3 is TGTGCCTGGGGGTCCCAAGGGGCCTTCGAGACCCAGTACTTC.

This chain joins TRBV5-6 and TRBJ2-7; 9 bases match TRBD1. The CDR3 covers 15 residues. In germline, CDR1 is SGHDT, CDR2 YYEEEE. J lost 7 bases, V lost 0 bases, and 8 bases had no gene match. Here the CDR3 reads CASSLETGGHVEQYF. The CDR3 region has the DNA TGTGCCAGCAGCTTGGAAACAGGGGGCCACGTTGAGCAGTACTTC.

The J gene is TRBJ1-1, the V gene TRBV19; 10 bases are shared with TRBD1. CDR1 is LNHDA, CDR2 SQIVND, per germline (reference sequence). The J segment lost 3 bases and the V segment lost 6 bases, leaving 7 bases of the junction unmatched. The CDR3 length is 15 residues. The CDR3 here is CASRPGQGRDTEAFF. In DNA form, the CDR3 reads TGTGCCAGTAGACCGGGACAGGGGAGGGACACTGAAGCTTTCTTT.

The chain joins TRBV5-1 to TRBJ2-3, with unresolved D. The germline V and J ends were trimmed by 4 bases and 0 bases, with 12 bases remaining between them. The CDR3 has 15 residues. From germline, CDR1 is SGHRS and CDR2 YFSETQ. The DNA for the CDR3 is TGCGCCAGCAGCCCCACCACCCCTAGCACAGATACGCAGTATTTT. Translation: CASSPTTPSTDTQYF.

V usage is TRBV5-6 and J usage is TRBJ1-1, with TRBD1 matching 10 bases. Germline V gene data show CDR1 as SGHDT and CDR2 as YYEEEE. The V and J ends lost 2 bases and 4 bases, in that order; junction bases with no gene match: 14. This CDR3 contains 18 residues. CDR3 residues: CASSLELTGGLVSTEAFF. CDR3 sequence (DNA): TGTGCCAGCAGCTTAGAATTGACAGGGGGCCTTGTGAGCACTGAAGCTTTCTTT.

The sample holds one count of this clone. The chain employs TRBV5-1 and TRBJ1-2, with 9 bases lining up with TRBD1. Trimming removed 4 bases from V and 5 bases from J; junction bases left unmatched: 9. Germline assignment: CDR1 SGHRS and CDR2 YFSETQ. The CDR3 spans 15 residues. The CDR3, as DNA: TGCGCCAGCAGCGGGGACAGGGCCACTACGTATGGCTACACCTTC. This translates into CASSGDRATTYGYTF. Complete variable domain (other parts from reference TRBV5-1 and TRBJ1-2): KAGVTQTPRYLIKTRGQQVTLSCSPISGHRSVSWYQQTPGQGLQFLFEYFSETQRNKGNFPGRFSGRQFSNSRSEMNVSTLELGDSALYLCASSGDRATTYGYTFGSGTRLTVV.

This chain uses TRBV20-1 with TRBJ1-2; D might be TRBD1 (5 bases). CDR1 is DFQATT and CDR2 is SNEGSKA in the germline V gene (reference sequence). CDR3 size: 11 residues. The DNA of the CDR3 is TGCTCCCCCGCAGGGAACTATGGCTACACCTTC. Translating gives CSPAGNYGYTF.

This chain links TRBV11-2 with TRBJ1-6; 7 bases align to TRBD1. V dropped 6 bases and J dropped 10; count of bases not matched to a gene: 12. There are 15 residues in the CDR3. Germline CDR1 SGHAT, CDR2 FQNNGV. CDR3 sequence reads: CASRARDSGPSPLHF. The CDR3 nucleotides are TGTGCCAGCAGGGCCCGGGACAGCGGTCCCTCACCCCTCCACTTT.

Notes on this clone: The identical CDR3 is also encoded by other nucleotide sequences in the sample. The chain carries TRBV19 and TRBJ1-2, with D unresolved. CDR3 length: 14 residues. Germline V lookup: CDR1 LNHDA, CDR2 SQIVND (reference sequence). Trimming took 1 base from V and 1 from J, leaving 7 bases between them. DNA for the CDR3: TGTGCCAGTAGTATAGCAGGAGATAACTATGGCTACACCTTC. It encodes CASSIAGDNYGYTF.

The chain uses TRBV29-1 and TRBJ1-2; D unclear. The germline V and J ends were trimmed by 2 bases and 6 bases, with 7 bases remaining between them. This CDR3 is built from 11 residues. Looked up from germline, CDR1 is SQVTM and CDR2 is ANQGSEA. The CDR3 protein is CSVERVNGYTF. The CDR3, as DNA: TGCAGCGTTGAAAGGGTGAATGGCTACACCTTC.

This clone has only one observation. The chain is built from TRBV4-1 and TRBJ2-1; 9 bases map to TRBD1. This CDR3 is 17 amino acids long. CDR1 and CDR2 (germline): MGHRA, YSYEKL. Unmatched junction bases numbered 8, after V lost 0 bases and J lost 5 bases. Here the CDR3 reads CASSQDQGDRADNEQFF. CDR3 nucleotides: TGCGCCAGCAGCCAAGATCAGGGGGACAGGGCGGACAATGAGCAGTTCTTC.

The chain combines TRBV7-6 with TRBJ2-6, with D unclear. Deletions cut 1 base from V and 4 bases from J, with 14 bases between. CDR3 length: 17 amino acids. CDR1 SGHVS and CDR2 FNYEAQ come from the germline V gene. The DNA of the CDR3 is TGTGCCAGCAGCTTAGTTCCCAGGACGGAGGGGGCCAACGTCCTGACTTTC. As protein: CASSLVPRTEGANVLTF.